This is a list of T cell receptor beta chains from one sample in a study of graft-versus-host responses after intestinal transplantation. Some clones are missing from TCRdb's copy, which holds only in-frame ones; the method was immunoSEQ multiplex PCR. The repertoire consists of roughly 13,000 clones, with more than 25% occurring once and the leading ten covering about 2.6%. Sequenced here: alloreactive CD8+ T cells from a mixed lymphocyte reaction culture, sampled before intestinal transplant. The receptors were gathered from a human patient who received an intestinal transplant. Both conserved end residues are part of each CDR3. Fields, in order: J gene, V gene, CDR3 protein.

TRBJ2-7	TRBV30	CAWSPYLLYEQYF
TRBJ1-1	TRBV2	CASRAGPLEAFF
TRBJ2-7	TRBV6-5	CASSYDMDMYEQYF
TRBJ2-3	TRBV30	CAWSLLDPGDTQYF
TRBJ2-3	TRBV9	CASSVATSGSTDTQYF
TRBJ2-3	TRBV11-2	CASSGQRAWGTDTQYF
TRBJ1-1	TRBV2	CASKSHPGANTEAFF
TRBJ2-5	TRBV28	CASNLRELAEKEETQYF
TRBJ2-2	TRBV7-3	CASSLGSGLAGAPRTGELFF
TRBJ2-7	TRBV11-1	CASSSRQAYEQYF
TRBJ1-5	TRBV27	CASSLSRGNQPQHF
TRBJ2-5	TRBV6-5	CASRRLAGTQETQYF
TRBJ2-7	TRBV5-6	CASSLYSSYEQYF
TRBJ2-2	TRBV5-8	CASSFGPLTGQNTGELFF
TRBJ2-7	TRBV6-5	CASSYSRSFNEQYF
TRBJ2-5	TRBV2	CASSGLAGNQETQYF
TRBJ1-5	TRBV4-2	CASSLDDNQPQHF
TRBJ2-3	TRBV2	CASSLAGGTDTQYF
TRBJ2-7	TRBV4-1	CASSRETPDRREQYF
TRBJ1-4	TRBV6-6	CASSYRRKKEKLFF
TRBJ2-5	TRBV15	CATSRELRTSGAETQYF
TRBJ1-2	TRBV9	CASSVGDRESYGYTF
TRBJ2-7	TRBV4-1	CASSQDLWWYYEQYF
TRBJ1-1	TRBV4-1	CASSQVSAFTEAFF
TRBJ2-1	TRBV6-5	CASSYSSGSSYNEQFF
TRBJ2-1	TRBV5-1	CASNQGGQSNEQFF
TRBJ2-7	TRBV7-6	CASSSNPKRVDEQYF
TRBJ1-4	TRBV4-1	CASSPGQGGEKLFF
TRBJ2-3	TRBV7-9	CASSLAVAGEDTQYF
TRBJ2-1	TRBV5-1	CASSLASNEQFF
TRBJ2-7	TRBV2	CASSPSYEQYF
TRBJ1-5	TRBV6-5	CASTGTNVNQPQHF
TRBJ2-7	TRBV2	CASSEAPERGSSWEQYF
TRBJ2-5	TRBV2	CASSSGSGTQETQYF
TRBJ2-7	TRBV19	CASSAGTGAYEQYF
TRBJ2-5	TRBV4-1	CASSQVVRRQTQYF
TRBJ2-1	TRBV9	CASSSSRGSNEQFF
TRBJ1-1	TRBV27	CASSPGTGGDAFF
TRBJ1-2	TRBV29-1	CSVESSFYGYTF
TRBJ2-5	TRBV11-3	CASSSSTGEETQYF
TRBJ1-2	TRBV10-3	CAVRRGVANYGYTF
TRBJ2-7	TRBV13	CASSLGGTDYEQYF
TRBJ2-7	TRBV4-1	CASSQGPGEQYF
TRBJ2-1	TRBV11-3	CASSSGTSDYNEQFF
TRBJ2-7	TRBV6-1	CASSDFGRALSYEQYF
TRBJ2-7	TRBV7-3	CASSPGTGYYEQYF
TRBJ2-7	TRBV2	CASSNQRQGFTYEQYF
TRBJ2-7	TRBV5-5	CASSWLAGGPDEQYF
TRBJ1-6	TRBV7-9	CASSLSTAAIYNSPLHF